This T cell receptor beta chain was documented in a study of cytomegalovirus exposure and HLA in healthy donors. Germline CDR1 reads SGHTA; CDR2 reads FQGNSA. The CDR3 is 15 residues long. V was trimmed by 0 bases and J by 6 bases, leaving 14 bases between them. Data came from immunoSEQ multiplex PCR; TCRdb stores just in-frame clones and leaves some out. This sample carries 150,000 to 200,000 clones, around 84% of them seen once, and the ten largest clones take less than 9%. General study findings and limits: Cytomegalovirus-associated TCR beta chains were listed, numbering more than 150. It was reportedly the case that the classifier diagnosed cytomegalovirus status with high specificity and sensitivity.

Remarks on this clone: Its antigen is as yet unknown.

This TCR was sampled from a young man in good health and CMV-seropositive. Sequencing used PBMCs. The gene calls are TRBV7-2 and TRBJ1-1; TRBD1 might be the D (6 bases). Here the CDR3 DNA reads TGTGCCAGCAGCTTAGCGCTACAGGGTTGGGCTGAAGCTTTCTTT. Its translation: CASSLALQGWAEAFF.